Each of the 5 T cell receptor beta chains below was sequenced from the same sample in a study of CD8+CD57+ T cells in acquired aplastic anemia. Profiling that covered TCR beta VDJ and CDR3 relied on genomic DNA as its template. From the reads, TCRdb called clonotypes with MiXCR, one entry per CDR3 protein. There are 350,000 to 450,000 distinct CDR3 sequences in the sample; about two thirds occur only once, and approximately 4% lies in the top ten. Sequenced sample: sorted CD4+, CD8+, or CD8+CD57+ T cells (not recorded which) from PBMCs. Receptor source: a human donor in good health, serving as a control.

This clonotype was counted at least ten times. The J gene is TRBJ1-1, the V gene TRBV5-1; D unclear. Deletions cut 4 bases from V and 8 bases from J, with 21 bases between. Germline CDR1 reads SGHRS; CDR2 reads YFSETQ. CDR3 length: 15 amino acids. Here the CDR3 DNA reads TGCGCCAGCAGCCACCGGGAGACAAGGTCTGGCGAAGCTTTCTTT. The encoded protein is CASSHRETRSGEAFF.

This clonotype was counted ten times or more. The rearrangement links TRBV19 to TRBJ2-7; possibly TRBD1 or TRBD2 for D (5 bases each). Germline loops: CDR1 LNHDA, CDR2 SQIVND (reference sequence). The CDR3 consists of 15 residues. Trimming took 5 bases from V and 3 from J, leaving 17 bases between them. The CDR3 is CASSLTWDGNYEQYF. DNA for the CDR3: TGTGCCAGTAGTCTTACATGGGACGGCAACTACGAGCAGTACTTC.

This clonotype appeared many times. The DNA for the CDR3 is TGCAGTGCTAGAGACTGGAGGGATACGCAGTATTTT. Translating it yields CSARDWRDTQYF. This chain connects TRBV20-1 to TRBJ2-3, with D possibly being TRBD2 (5 bases). Deletions cut 0 bases from V and 6 bases from J, with 7 bases between. This CDR3 region has 12 residues. Germline V lookup: CDR1 DFQATT, CDR2 SNEGSKA (reference sequence).

The chain links TRBV20-1 to TRBJ2-7, with 8 bases aligning to TRBD1. After removal of 1 base from V and 3 bases from J, the junction contained 8 bases not matched to a gene. The CDR3 is made up of 15 amino acids. Per germline, CDR1 DFQATT and CDR2 SNEGSKA (reference sequence). CDR3 bases: TGCAGTGCTAGAGTATCGGGACAGGATTTCTACGAGCAGTACTTC. As protein: CSARVSGQDFYEQYF.

The gene calls are TRBV7-2 and TRBJ2-1, with D maybe TRBD2 (5 bases). CDR1 and CDR2 (germline): SGHTA, FQGNSA. Trimming stripped 3 bases from V and 11 bases from J, with 20 bases between. This CDR3 has 15 amino acids. This CDR3 reads CASSFRASSYDQQFF. In DNA form, the CDR3 reads TGTGCCAGCAGCTTTCGGGCTAGCTCCTACGATCAGCAGTTCTTC.